The next 14 T cell receptor beta chains were all read from a single sample in a study of blood T cell repertoires in COVID-19. Sequenced by immunoSEQ multiplex PCR; TCRdb stores in-frame clones only, minus some. The sample holds approximately 200,000 clones, approximately 89% seen once. The source material was peripheral blood. The receptors here all came from a woman in her 30s with acute or convalescent COVID-19.

The J gene is TRBJ2-3, the V gene TRBV6-1; 7 bases agree with TRBD2. The ends lost 2 bases at V and 5 bases at J; junction bases unmatched: 4. CDR3 size: 14 residues. Per germline, CDR1 MNHNS and CDR2 SASEGT. The CDR3 here is CASSEREGGDTQYF. CDR3 coding DNA: TGTGCCAGCAGTGAAAGGGAGGGAGGAGATACGCAGTATTTT.

The gene calls are TRBV24-1 and TRBJ2-5; 12 positions agree with TRBD2. The trim removed 5 bases at V and 2 bases at J, leaving 14 bases unmatched. The length of the CDR3 is 19 residues. Germline values: CDR1 KGHDR, CDR2 SFDVKD. Here the CDR3 DNA reads TGTGCCACCAGTGTCCAGACTAGCGGGAGCTTCTCTTGGCAAGAGACCCAGTACTTC. It translates to CATSVQTSGSFSWQETQYF.

CDR3 loop: CASSFQTGNSPLHF. The CDR3 nucleotides read TGCGCCAGCAGCTTCCAGACAGGAAATTCACCCCTCCACTTT. This chain links TRBV5-1 with TRBJ1-6; D possibly corresponds to TRBD1 (6 bases). CDR3 length equals 14 residues. V was pared by 2 bases and J by 7 bases, with 10 bases between. Germline V gene sequence: CDR1 SGHRS, CDR2 YFSETQ.

The chain's CDR3 is CASSLAGSYNEQFF. In nucleotides, the CDR3 is TGTGCCAGCAGCTTGGCTGGCTCCTACAATGAGCAGTTCTTC. The chain joins TRBV11-1 to TRBJ2-1; D is uncertain. Germline V lookup: CDR1 SGHAT, CDR2 FQDESV (reference sequence). Trimming left V 3 bases short and J 0 bases short, with 6 bases between. CDR3 length: 14 amino acids.

This sequence joins TRBV19 and TRBJ1-2; TRBD1 agrees at 8 bases. The ends lost 6 bases at V and 6 bases at J; junction bases unmatched: 9. Germline CDR1 is LNHDA and CDR2 is SQIVND (reference sequence). There are 14 residues in the CDR3. In DNA, the CDR3 is TGTGCCAGTAGGCAACAAGCAGGGGGCGATGGCTACACCTTC. Amino acids: CASRQQAGGDGYTF.

The gene calls are TRBV18 and TRBJ2-6; possibly TRBD1 for D (5 bases). Germline assignment: CDR1 KGHSH and CDR2 LQKENI. Trimming stripped 3 bases from V and 2 bases from J, with 11 bases between. This CDR3 is 16 amino acids long. CDR3 amino acids: CASSPSLGAGANVLTF. The CDR3 DNA reads TGTGCCAGCTCACCCTCATTAGGGGCTGGGGCCAACGTCCTGACTTTC.

The CDR3 protein is CASSSLAGGNNEQFF. CDR3 sequence (DNA): TGTGCCAGCAGTTCCCTAGCGGGAGGGAACAATGAGCAGTTCTTC. This chain uses TRBV6-4 with TRBJ2-1; 12 bases map to TRBD2. This CDR3 is built from 15 residues. Germline loops: CDR1 MRHNA, CDR2 SNTAGT. V shed 5 bases, J shed 5 bases, and the junction held 4 bases outside the gene matches.

The rearrangement joins TRBV10-1 to TRBJ2-1; 16 bases fit TRBD2. Unmatched junction bases numbered 12, after V lost 10 bases and J lost 15 bases. The CDR3 extends over 14 amino acids. Germline assignment: CDR1 WNHNN and CDR2 SYGVQD (reference sequence). CDR3 DNA: TGCGCCATCTCGCCGGGACTAGCGGGAGGGCCGCGGTTCTTC. Translated, it gives CAISPGLAGGPRFF.

This chain connects TRBV5-1 to TRBJ2-1; possible D gene TRBD2, 5 bases. V was trimmed by 4 bases and J by 5 bases, leaving 10 bases between them. CDR1 is SGHRS, CDR2 YFSETQ, per germline. The CDR3 sequence is 13 residues long. In DNA, the CDR3 is TGCGCCAGCAGCAAGGACTGGGACAATGAGCAGTTCTTC. Translating it yields CASSKDWDNEQFF.

This clone was counted only a few times. The V and J genes are TRBV11-3 and TRBJ2-1; tentative D call: TRBD1 (5 bases). V dropped 1 base and J dropped 5 bases, with 6 bases sitting between them. This CDR3 has 13 amino acids. Germline V lookup: CDR1 SGHNT, CDR2 YENEEA. CDR3 sequence reads: CASSLVTDNEQFF. CDR3 bases: TGTGCCAGCAGCTTAGTGACAGACAATGAGCAGTTCTTC.

This clone was recorded only once. The chain joins TRBV7-2 to TRBJ2-7; possible D gene TRBD2, 5 bases. CDR1 is SGHTA and CDR2 is FQGNSA in the germline V gene. CDR3 length: 16 amino acids. V shed 2 bases and J shed 1 base, with 15 bases lying between them. The CDR3 loop is CASSLNSGFTSYEQYF. The CDR3 DNA reads as TGTGCCAGCAGCTTAAACTCGGGGTTCACGTCCTACGAGCAGTACTTC.

This chain uses TRBV6-5 with TRBJ1-6, with D hard to call. The CDR3 consists of 14 residues. V gave up 3 bases and J gave up 10 bases, with 13 bases separating them. Germline CDR1 reads MNHEY; CDR2 reads SVGAGI. CDR3 amino acids: CASSYSAGESPLHF. DNA for the CDR3: TGTGCCAGCAGTTATTCGGCAGGCGAATCACCCCTCCACTTT.

The CDR3 spells CASRDRGFANEKLFF. DNA of the CDR3: TGTGCCAGCAGGGACAGGGGGTTCGCTAATGAAAAACTGTTTTTT. V usage is TRBV2 and J usage is TRBJ1-4; 10 bases align to TRBD1. The germline gives CDR1 SNHLY, CDR2 FYNNEI. There are 15 residues in the CDR3. The V and J ends lost 6 bases and 3 bases, in that order; junction bases with no gene match: 4.

This clone showed up just a few times. The chain has TRBV5-5 and TRBJ2-2; D is perhaps TRBD1 (6 bases). With 2 bases removed from V and 3 bases from J, the gap between germline ends came to 11 bases. Per germline, CDR1 SGHKS and CDR2 YYEKEE (reference sequence). This CDR3 has 15 amino acids. CDR3 region: CASSFSGAHTGELFF. As DNA, the CDR3 is TGTGCCAGCAGCTTTTCAGGGGCTCACACCGGGGAGCTGTTTTTT.